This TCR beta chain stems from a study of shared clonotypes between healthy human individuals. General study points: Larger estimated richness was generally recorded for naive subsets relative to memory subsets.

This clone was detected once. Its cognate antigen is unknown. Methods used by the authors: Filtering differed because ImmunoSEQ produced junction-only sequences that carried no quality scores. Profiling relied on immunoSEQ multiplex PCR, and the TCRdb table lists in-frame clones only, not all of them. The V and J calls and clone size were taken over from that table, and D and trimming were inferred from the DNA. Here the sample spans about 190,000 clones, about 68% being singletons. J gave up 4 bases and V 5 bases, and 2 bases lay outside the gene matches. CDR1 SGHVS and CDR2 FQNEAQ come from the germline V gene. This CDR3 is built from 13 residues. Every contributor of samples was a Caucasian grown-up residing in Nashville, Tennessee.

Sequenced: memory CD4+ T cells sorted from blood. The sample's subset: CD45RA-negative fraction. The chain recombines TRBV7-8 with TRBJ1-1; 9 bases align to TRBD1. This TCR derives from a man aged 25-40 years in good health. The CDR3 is CASSPGQGTEAFF. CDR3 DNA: TGTGCCAGCAGCCCGGGACAGGGCACTGAAGCTTTCTTT.